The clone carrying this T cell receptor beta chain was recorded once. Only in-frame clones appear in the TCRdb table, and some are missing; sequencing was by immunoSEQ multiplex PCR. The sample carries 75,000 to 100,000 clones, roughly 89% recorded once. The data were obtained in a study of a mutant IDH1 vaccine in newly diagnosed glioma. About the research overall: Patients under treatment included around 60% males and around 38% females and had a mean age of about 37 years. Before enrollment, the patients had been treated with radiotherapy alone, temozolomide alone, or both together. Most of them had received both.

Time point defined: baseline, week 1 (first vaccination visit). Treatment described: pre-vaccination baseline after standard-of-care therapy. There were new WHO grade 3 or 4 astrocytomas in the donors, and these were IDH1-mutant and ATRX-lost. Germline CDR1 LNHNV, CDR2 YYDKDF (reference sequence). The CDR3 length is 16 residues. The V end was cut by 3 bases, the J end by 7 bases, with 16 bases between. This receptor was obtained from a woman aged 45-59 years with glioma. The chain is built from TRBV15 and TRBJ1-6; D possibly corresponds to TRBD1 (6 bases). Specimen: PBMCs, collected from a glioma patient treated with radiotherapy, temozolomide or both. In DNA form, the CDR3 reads TGTGCCACCAGCAGGCTTGGACAGATTTCAAATTCACCCCTCCACTTT. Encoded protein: CATSRLGQISNSPLHF.